This record covers a single TCR beta chain. No antigen is known for it. The data were taken from a study of follicular helper T cells after annual influenza vaccination. Overall study results and limits: Day 7 ICOS+CD38+ clones were most often found later in ICOS-CD38- cTfh cells. Each annual vaccination recalled recurring oligoclonal ICOS+CD38+ cTfh clonotypes. Productive TCRB sequences came from only about 9-22% of cells.

Time point here: 2014-2015 season, pre-vaccination. Sorted blood CD4 subsets were sequenced before and after adults received seasonal inactivated influenza vaccine. The V gene lost 1 base and the J gene lost 1 base, with 13 bases spanning the gap. The germline CDR1 and CDR2 sequences are SGHTA and FQGNSA. This CDR3 has 16 residues. This table comes from immunoSEQ multiplex PCR, and its TCRdb copy is limited to in-frame clones, with some not included. The table records some 10,000 clones, roughly 80% of them present only once. The V call is TRBV7-2, the J call TRBJ1-2, with D unresolved. The TCR sequence derives from an adult who received the influenza vaccine. The source material was CXCR5- memory CD4+ T cells sorted from blood, sampled on the day of influenza vaccination. The CDR3 region has the DNA TGTGCCAGCAGCTTAGATCCGACCTATAGTAACTATGGCTACACCTTC. Translated: CASSLDPTYSNYGYTF.